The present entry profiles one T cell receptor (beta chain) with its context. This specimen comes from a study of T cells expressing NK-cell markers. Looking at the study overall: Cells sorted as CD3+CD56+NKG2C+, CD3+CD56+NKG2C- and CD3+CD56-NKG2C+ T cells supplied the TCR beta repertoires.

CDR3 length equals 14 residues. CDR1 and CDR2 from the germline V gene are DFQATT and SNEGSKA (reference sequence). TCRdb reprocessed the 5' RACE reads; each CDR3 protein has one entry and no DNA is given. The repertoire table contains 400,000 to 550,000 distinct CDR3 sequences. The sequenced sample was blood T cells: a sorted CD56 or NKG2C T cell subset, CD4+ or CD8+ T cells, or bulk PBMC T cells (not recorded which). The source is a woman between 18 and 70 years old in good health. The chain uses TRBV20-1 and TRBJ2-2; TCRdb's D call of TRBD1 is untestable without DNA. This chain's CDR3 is CSASSGGGARELFF.